The next 9 T cell receptor beta chains were all read from a single sample in a study of blood T cell repertoires in COVID-19. Profiling relied on immunoSEQ multiplex PCR, and the TCRdb table lists in-frame clones only, not all of them. Of approximately 130,000 clones listed, 85% are singletons. The material sequenced was peripheral blood. Receptor source: a human donor in a cohort sampled during active COVID-19.

The genes are TRBV23-1 and TRBJ2-1; D might be TRBD1 (5 bases). TRBV23-1 is known as an ORF, though its function is uncertain. Between the trimmed V and J ends, which lost 2 bases and 5 bases, there was a span of 22 bases. The CDR3 is 18 residues long. CDR3 nucleotides: TGCGCCAGCAGTCAACCGCAGGGCCCAGCCAAATTAAACAATGAGCAGTTCTTC. Translation: CASSQPQGPAKLNNEQFF.

The chain couples TRBV27 to TRBJ2-1; the D gene is possibly TRBD2 (6 bases). Germline values: CDR1 MNHEY, CDR2 SMNVEV (reference sequence). Trimming shortened V by 6 bases and J by 6 bases, and 12 bases separated the two germline ends. CDR3 size: 13 residues. CDR3 sequence reads: CASRYDGGNEQFF. In DNA form, the CDR3 reads TGTGCCAGCAGATACGACGGGGGCAATGAGCAGTTCTTC.

The rearrangement joins TRBV7-3 to TRBJ2-7; a possible D gene is TRBD1 (7 bases). The V end was cut by 2 bases, the J end by 3 bases, with 14 bases between. This CDR3 is 15 amino acids long. Germline lookup yields CDR1 SGHTA and CDR2 FQGTGA. DNA for the CDR3: TGTGCCAGCAGCTTATATGCAGGGGGGTTCTACGAGCAGTACTTC. Encoded protein: CASSLYAGGFYEQYF. Drawing the rest from reference TRBV7-3 and TRBJ2-7, the complete variable domain is GAGVSQTPSNKVTEKGKYVELRCDPISGHTALYWYRQSLGQGPEFLIYFQGTGAADDSGLPNDRFFAVRPEGSVSTLKIQRTERGDSAVYLCASSLYAGGFYEQYFGPGTRLTVT.

The table lists this clone with a count of one. J is TRBJ2-5 and V is TRBV11-3, with TRBD2 matching 10 bases. The CDR3 runs to 16 residues. From germline, CDR1 is SGHNT and CDR2 YENEEA. Losses at the gene ends were 1 base for V and 3 bases for J; bases not matched to a gene: 5. CDR3 sequence (DNA): TGTGCCAGCAGCTTAGGGATAGCGGGGGGAGAAGAGACCCAGTACTTC. It yields the protein CASSLGIAGGEETQYF.

This chain uses TRBV6-1 with TRBJ2-3, with a possible D match to TRBD2 (5 bases). Germline CDR1 MNHNS, CDR2 SASEGT. The CDR3 has 16 residues. The V end was cut by 1 base, the J end by 5 bases, with 16 bases between. The CDR3 coding sequence is TGTGCCAGCAGTGAAGGAAACGGGATACGGCGAGATACGCAGTATTTT. Encoded protein: CASSEGNGIRRDTQYF.

This clone was picked up a small number of times. The identical CDR3 is also encoded by other nucleotide sequences in the sample. The chain uses TRBV2 and TRBJ2-2; unclear D gene. The germline V and J ends were trimmed by 3 bases and 1 base, with 6 bases remaining between them. CDR3 length equals 14 residues. The germline gives CDR1 SNHLY, CDR2 FYNNEI. CDR3: CASSEARNTGELFF. The CDR3, as DNA: TGTGCCAGCAGTGAGGCCCGGAACACCGGGGAGCTGTTTTTT. The full variable domain, its missing parts supplied by reference TRBV2 and TRBJ2-2, is EPEVTQTPSHQVTQMGQEVILRCVPISNHLYFYWYRQILGQKVEFLVSFYNNEISEKSEIFDDQFSVERPDGSNFTLKIRSTKLEDSAMYFCASSEARNTGELFFGEGSRLTVL.

The genes are TRBV5-6 and TRBJ1-5, with 8 bases fitting TRBD1. Germline V lookup: CDR1 SGHDT, CDR2 YYEEEE. With 3 bases clipped from V and 0 bases from J, the junction kept 5 bases outside the gene matches. There are 16 residues in the CDR3. The CDR3 here is CASSSGQAFSNQPQHF. Here the CDR3 DNA reads TGTGCCAGCAGCTCGGGACAGGCCTTTAGCAATCAGCCCCAGCATTTT.

This sequence joins TRBV30 and TRBJ1-1; D unresolved. Per germline, CDR1 GTSNPN and CDR2 SVGIG (reference sequence). Trimming took 8 bases from V and 2 from J, leaving 9 bases between them. This CDR3 region has 11 residues. CDR3 amino acids: CATTPNTEAFF. CDR3 nucleotides: TGTGCCACAACACCAAACACTGAAGCTTTCTTT.

The rearrangement joins TRBV19 to TRBJ2-2, with a weak D call TRBD1 (5 bases). CDR1 is LNHDA and CDR2 is SQIVND in the germline V gene (reference sequence). The CDR3 runs 14 residues. V lost 3 bases and J 3 bases, leaving 8 bases between the germline ends. The DNA for the CDR3 is TGTGCCAGTAGTATCCAGGGTGACACCGGGGAGCTGTTTTTT. It codes for CASSIQGDTGELFF.